This note documents a single T cell receptor beta chain sequence. The length of the CDR3 is 15 residues. The V gene end was trimmed by 4 bases and the J gene end by 3 bases; junction bases not matched to a gene: 9. Germline V CDR1 and CDR2: SGHNT, YYREEE (reference sequence). The data derive from a study of blood T cell repertoires in COVID-19. Background on the study: Sample material is recorded as cDNA or gDNA derived from T cells, B-cell-depleted T cells, or PBMCs.

TCRdb's copy holds only in-frame clones and misses some; the assay was immunoSEQ multiplex PCR. The data show some 260,000 clones, roughly 87% seen once. Participant ages covered roughly 18 to 89 years across 24 US areas. This clonotype originated in a woman aged 30 to 39 with acute COVID-19. Sequencing was performed on PBMCs or T cells enriched from blood (not recorded which). The chain recombines TRBV5-4 with TRBJ2-5, with 7 bases fitting TRBD2. Here the CDR3 reads CASSLTASGKETQYF. CDR3 sequence (DNA): TGTGCCAGCAGCCTGACAGCTAGCGGTAAAGAGACCCAGTACTTC. Based on the CDR3 plus reference TRBV5-4 and TRBJ2-5, the full variable domain is ETGVTQSPTHLIKTRGQQVTLRCSSQSGHNTVSWYQQALGQGPQFIFQYYREEENGRGNFPPRFSGLQFPNYSSELNVNALELDDSALYLCASSLTASGKETQYFGPGTRLLVL.